One and the same sample provided the 4 T cell receptor beta chains below, sequenced in a study of blood T cell repertoires in COVID-19. TCRdb's table, derived via immunoSEQ multiplex PCR, lists solely in-frame clones and lacks some. The sample gives 120,000 to 150,000 clones, approximately 85% of which show up once; about 8% is in the top ten. The material sequenced was peripheral blood. Every receptor here comes from a woman aged 55-70 years with COVID-19, enrolled during active disease.

This chain uses TRBV30 with TRBJ2-7, with TRBD1 matching over 10 bases. V gave up 4 bases and J gave up 7 bases; unmatched junction bases: 16. CDR3 length equals 16 residues. Germline V gene sequence: CDR1 GTSNPN, CDR2 SVGIG (reference sequence). In DNA, the CDR3 is TGTGCCTGGATAAATTCCGACAGGGGGCCCGGGGGGGAGCAGTACTTC. Protein sequence: CAWINSDRGPGGEQYF. The variable domain in full, completed from reference TRBV30 and TRBJ2-7, reads SQTIHQWPATLVQPVGSPLSLECTVEGTSNPNLYWYRQAAGRGLQLLFYSVGIGQISSEVPQNLSASRPQDRQFILSSKKLLLSDSGFYLCAWINSDRGPGGEQYFGPGTRLTVT.

This chain uses TRBV27 with TRBJ1-1; tentative D call: TRBD1 (5 bases). The CDR3 spans 17 residues. The germline V gene has CDR1 MNHEY and CDR2 SMNVEV (reference sequence). With 0 bases removed from V and 0 bases from J, the gap between germline ends came to 14 bases. The CDR3 spells CASSLSGGIGMNTEAFF. The CDR3 DNA follows: TGTGCCAGCAGTTTATCCGGGGGGATAGGCATGAACACTGAAGCTTTCTTT.

This chain joins TRBV29-1 and TRBJ2-5; a weak D match, TRBD1 (5 bases). Germline CDR1 SQVTM, CDR2 ANQGSEA. The CDR3 has 14 residues. Trimming took off 2 bases at V and 4 bases at J, with 14 bases between the two ends. CDR3 sequence: CSVEQVGQGETQYF. The CDR3 bases are TGCAGCGTTGAACAGGTTGGGCAGGGAGAGACCCAGTACTTC. Variable domain in full (rest from reference TRBV29-1 and TRBJ2-5): SAVISQKPSRDICQRGTSLTIQCQVDSQVTMMFWYRQQPGQSLTLIATANQGSEATYESGFVIDKFPISRPNLTFSTLTVSNMSPEDSSIYLCSVEQVGQGETQYFGPGTRLLVL.

The rearrangement links TRBV18 to TRBJ1-1, with D possibly TRBD1 on 6 matching bases. Germline V lookup: CDR1 KGHSH, CDR2 LQKENI. Trimming stripped 3 bases from V and 8 bases from J, with 13 bases between. The CDR3 length is 13 residues. The CDR3 region is CASSPIGQTEAFF. DNA for the CDR3: TGTGCCAGCTCACCTATCGGACAGACCGAAGCTTTCTTT. The full variable domain, with the rest looked up from reference TRBV18 and TRBJ1-1, is NAGVMQNPRHLVRRRGQEARLRCSPMKGHSHVYWYRQLPEEGLKFMVYLQKENIIDESGMPKERFSAEFPKEGPSILRIQQVVRGDSAAYFCASSPIGQTEAFFGQGTRLTVV.